What follows describes a single T cell receptor beta chain. Its matching antigen is unknown. TCRdb used MiXCR to reprocess the reads, holding one entry per CDR3 protein. Of some 180,000 distinct CDR3 sequences in the sample, about 18% were seen once. Trimming stripped 3 bases from V and 0 bases from J, with 14 bases between. Germline V gene lookup returns CDR1 SEHNR and CDR2 FQNEAQ (reference sequence). The CDR3 runs to 16 residues. The data originate from a study of T cell repertoires in cytomegalovirus infection. Turning to the study itself: CMV infection together with matching HLA type was indicated by public TCR beta signatures.

Findings and caveats of the study: Public TCR beta family frequency separated CMV-and-HLA carriers, including in an independent cohort. Dominating the ex vivo response were TCR beta clonotypes that were CMV-specific and HLA-C-restricted.

This chain connects TRBV7-9 to TRBJ1-1; D ambiguous. Sequencing was carried out using CD8+ T cells from PBMCs. This sequence was found in a human donor in good health (CMV status not recorded). Some clones in this sample may be carry-over from other donors' samples. The CDR3 loop is CASSFGVSGMNTEAFF. The CDR3 DNA reads TGTGCCAGCAGCTTCGGGGTGTCGGGGATGAACACTGAAGCTTTCTTT.